The 5 T cell receptor beta chains in this list originate from one sample, sequenced in a study of T cell repertoires in cytomegalovirus infection. TCRdb reprocessed the reads with MiXCR, giving one entry per CDR3 protein. Among hundreds of thousands of distinct CDR3 sequences listed, 30% to 40% were seen once. Material for sequencing was PBMCs. Every receptor here comes from a human donor in good health (CMV status not recorded). Some clones in this sample may be carry-over from other donors' samples.

V usage is TRBV7-6 and J usage is TRBJ1-2, with unresolved D. Germline V gene lookup returns CDR1 SGHVS and CDR2 FNYEAQ. V was cut by 4 bases and J by 4 bases, with 19 bases left in between. The CDR3 covers 16 residues. In nucleotides, the CDR3 is TGTGCCAGCAGCTCTCCCGCCGGGCCACCTTCCTATGGCTACACCTTC. Amino acids: CASSSPAGPPSYGYTF.

This clonotype was counted at least ten times. The V gene is TRBV7-2, the J gene TRBJ1-6; 7 bases agree with TRBD1. Trimming removed 0 bases from V and 11 bases from J; junction bases left unmatched: 4. Germline lookup yields CDR1 SGHTA and CDR2 FQGNSA. This CDR3 has 14 residues. This CDR3 reads CASSLALRGTPLHF. The CDR3 coding sequence is TGTGCCAGCAGCTTAGCGCTCAGGGGGACACCCCTCCACTTT.

This clonotype was observed once. V is TRBV5-1 and J is TRBJ2-3; possibly TRBD1 or TRBD2 for D (6 bases each). Trimming pared 4 bases from V and 0 bases from J, leaving 15 bases between. Germline lookup yields CDR1 SGHRS and CDR2 YFSETQ. This CDR3 contains 16 residues. Here the CDR3 DNA reads TGCGCCAGCAGCACGGGGGACACTGCTAGCACAGATACGCAGTATTTT. Its translation: CASSTGDTASTDTQYF.

This clonotype has a handful of counts. V gene TRBV28 combines with J gene TRBJ2-5; 8 bases fit TRBD1. The CDR3 is 14 amino acids. Germline CDR1 is MDHEN and CDR2 is SYDVKM. Trimming took 5 bases from V and 1 from J; bases not matched to a gene: 3. The chain's CDR3 is CASSGQGTQETQYF. CDR3 bases: TGTGCCAGCAGTGGACAGGGAACCCAAGAGACCCAGTACTTC.

The table lists this clonotype with a few counts. The chain joins TRBV12-3 or TRBV12-4 to TRBJ1-1; D perhaps matches TRBD1 (6 bases). Trimming removed 5 bases at V and 6 bases at J, with 13 bases between. The CDR3 is 13 amino acids. CDR3 amino acids: CASSGGALAEAFF. The DNA of the CDR3 is TGTGCCAGCAGTGGGGGGGCCCTAGCTGAAGCTTTCTTT.